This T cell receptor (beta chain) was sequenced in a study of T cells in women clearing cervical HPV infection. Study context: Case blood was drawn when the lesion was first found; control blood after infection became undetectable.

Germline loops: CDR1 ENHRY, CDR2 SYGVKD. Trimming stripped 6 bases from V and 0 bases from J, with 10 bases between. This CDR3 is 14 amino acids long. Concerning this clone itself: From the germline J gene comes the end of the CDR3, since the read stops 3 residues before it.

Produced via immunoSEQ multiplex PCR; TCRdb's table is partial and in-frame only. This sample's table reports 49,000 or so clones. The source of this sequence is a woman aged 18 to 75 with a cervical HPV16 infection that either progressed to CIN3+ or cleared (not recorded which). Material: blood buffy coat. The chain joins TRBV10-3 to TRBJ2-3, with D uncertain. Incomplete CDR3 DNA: TGTGCCATCAGCTACTTAGCTAGCACAGATACG. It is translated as CAISYLASTDT. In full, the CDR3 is CAISYLASTDTQYF.